One and the same sample provided the 5 T cell receptor beta chains below, sequenced in a study of T cell responses to AZD1222 COVID-19 vaccine (dated by TCRdb to about 2021). The method was the immunoSEQ multiplex PCR assay. TCRdb's version of the immuneACCESS table is confined to in-frame rearrangements and falls short of the full clone set. An unresolved V gene accounts for under half of the shortfall where checked; the remainder is of unknown origin. This sample lists roughly 180,000 clones; over 75% were detected once. About 6.9% of the sample comes from the top ten. The time point label corresponds to: baseline before first vaccination. The sequenced sample was peripheral blood, obtained on day 0 of AZD1222 vaccination. Every receptor here comes from an adult in good health.

The gene calls are TRBV7-8 and TRBJ1-6; D gene unclear. Germline lookup yields CDR1 SGHVS and CDR2 FQNEAQ. The CDR3 is made up of 20 amino acids. The V end was cut by 1 base, the J end by 9 bases, with 28 bases between. CDR3 in DNA: TGTGCCAGCAGCTTAGAAGGATCTCTCTCTTTTTTTAGTAGGAGTTCACCCCTCCACTTT. Translation: CASSLEGSLSFFSRSSPLHF.

This chain uses TRBV19 with TRBJ2-6; TRBD1 agrees at 7 bases. The V and J ends lost 3 bases and 4 bases, in that order; junction bases with no gene match: 15. Germline V CDR1 and CDR2: LNHDA, SQIVND (reference sequence). CDR3 length: 19 residues. The CDR3 protein is CASSIATGTGSSGANVLTF. The CDR3 nucleotides read TGTGCCAGTAGTATTGCGACAGGGACCGGTTCTTCCGGGGCCAACGTCCTGACTTTC.

The V gene is TRBV30, the J gene TRBJ2-2; 7 nucleotides agree with TRBD1. Germline trimming cut 1 base from V and 1 base from J; bases unmatched to any gene: 21. Per germline, CDR1 GTSNPN and CDR2 SVGIG (reference sequence). This CDR3 comprises 21 residues. Here the CDR3 reads CAWSGWRVSRPGQKNTGELFF. CDR3 nucleotides: TGTGCCTGGAGTGGTTGGCGCGTATCACGGCCGGGACAGAAGAACACCGGGGAGCTGTTTTTT.

CDR3 amino acids: CSARWEKLFF. For the CDR3, the DNA is TGCAGTGCTAGATGGGAAAAACTGTTTTTT. The chain recombines TRBV20-1 with TRBJ1-4; D unclear. V lost 2 bases to trimming and J lost 8 bases, with 3 bases between them. Germline CDR1 reads DFQATT; CDR2 reads SNEGSKA (reference sequence). The CDR3 loop spans 10 amino acids.

As DNA, the CDR3 is TGCGCCAGCAGCTTTCAGGGCCAAGAGACCCAGTACTTC. Amino acid sequence: CASSFQGQETQYF. The J gene is TRBJ2-5, the V gene TRBV5-1; TRBD1 might be the D (5 bases). This CDR3 spans 13 amino acids. Germline CDR1 is SGHRS and CDR2 is YFSETQ. V shed 2 bases and J shed 1 base, with 6 bases lying between them.